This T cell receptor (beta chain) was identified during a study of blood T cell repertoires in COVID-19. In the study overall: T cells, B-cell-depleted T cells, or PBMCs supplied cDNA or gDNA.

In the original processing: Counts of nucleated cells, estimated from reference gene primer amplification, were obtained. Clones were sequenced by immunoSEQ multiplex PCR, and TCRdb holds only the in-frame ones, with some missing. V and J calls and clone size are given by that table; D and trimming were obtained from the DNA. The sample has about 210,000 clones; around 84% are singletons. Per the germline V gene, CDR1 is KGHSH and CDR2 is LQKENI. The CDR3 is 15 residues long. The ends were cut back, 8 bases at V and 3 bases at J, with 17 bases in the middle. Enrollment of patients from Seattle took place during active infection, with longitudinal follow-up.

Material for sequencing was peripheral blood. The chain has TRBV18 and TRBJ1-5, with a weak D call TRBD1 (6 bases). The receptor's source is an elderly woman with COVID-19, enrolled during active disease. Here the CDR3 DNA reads TGTGCCAGCGGCCGGGGGGAGGGGGACAATCAGCCCCAGCATTTT. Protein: CASGRGEGDNQPQHF.